Presented here are 29 T cell receptor beta chains from one specimen sequenced in a study of Graves' ophthalmopathy and Graves' hyperthyroidism. RNA transcripts served as template for amplifying TCR beta CDR3 sequences. A first-round RT-PCR used HTBI primers, followed by a second-round multiplex PCR. TCRdb called the multiplex PCR reads again in MiXCR, with one record for every CDR3 protein. The sample includes hundreds of thousands of distinct CDR3 sequences, just over 40% seen only once; the top ten take 3.3%. Sequenced sample: peripheral blood. All receptors come from an adult man with Graves' ophthalmopathy.

The chain has TRBV7-3 and TRBJ1-6; the match to TRBD1 covers 9 bases. Germline CDR1 reads SGHTA; CDR2 reads FQGTGA. V shed 4 bases and J 7 bases; nucleotides not matched to a gene: 5. The length of the CDR3 is 15 residues. The CDR3 bases are TGTGCCAGCAGCTCCGGGACAGGGCCCAATTCACCCCTCCACTTT. This translates into CASSSGTGPNSPLHF. The full variable domain, with the rest looked up from reference TRBV7-3 and TRBJ1-6, is GAGVSQTPSNKVTEKGKYVELRCDPISGHTALYWYRQSLGQGPEFLIYFQGTGAADDSGLPNDRFFAVRPEGSVSTLKIQRTERGDSAVYLCASSSGTGPNSPLHFGNGTRLTVT.

The genes are TRBV30 and TRBJ2-7; 10 nucleotides align to TRBD1. Germline V gene lookup returns CDR1 GTSNPN and CDR2 SVGIG (reference sequence). V was clipped by 1 base and J by 5 bases; unmatched bases: 8. The CDR3 contains 15 residues. CDR3 protein: CAWSAKGQGSDEQYF. For the CDR3, the DNA is TGTGCCTGGAGTGCTAAGGGACAGGGGTCCGACGAGCAGTACTTC.

This chain uses TRBV18 with TRBJ1-1, with TRBD1 identical over 11 bases. Germline assignment: CDR1 KGHSH and CDR2 LQKENI. This CDR3 region has 16 residues. Trimming took 5 bases from V and 5 from J; bases not matched to a gene: 10. The CDR3 region is CASSAKPGQGVTEAFF. Written as DNA, the CDR3 is TGTGCCAGCTCAGCAAAACCGGGACAGGGGGTGACTGAAGCTTTCTTT.

The table lists this clonotype with a few counts. The rearrangement uses TRBV25-1 and TRBJ2-3, with 12 positions matching TRBD2. CDR1 and CDR2 from the germline V gene are MGHDK and SYGVNS. With V trimmed by 3 bases and J by 0 bases, 1 base remained unmatched. The CDR3 has 16 amino acids. This chain's CDR3 is CASSEGLAGSTDTQYF. The DNA for the CDR3 is TGTGCCAGCAGTGAGGGACTAGCGGGCAGCACAGATACGCAGTATTTT. Full variable domain (rest looked up from reference TRBV25-1 and TRBJ2-3): EADIYQTPRYLVIGTGKKITLECSQTMGHDKMYWYQQDPGMELHLIHYSYGVNSTEKGDLSSESTVSRIRTEHFPLTLESARPSHTSQYLCASSEGLAGSTDTQYFGPGTRLTVL.

V is TRBV7-8 and J is TRBJ1-5, with D hard to call. Trimming stripped 2 bases from V and 11 bases from J, with 19 bases between. CDR1 is SGHVS, CDR2 FQNEAQ, per germline. This CDR3 is built from 15 residues. The CDR3 loop reads CASSLPRTVQETQHF. The CDR3 DNA reads as TGTGCCAGCAGCTTACCCCGGACGGTCCAAGAGACCCAGCATTTT.

The chain is built from TRBV12-3 or TRBV12-4 and TRBJ2-7; 10 bases fit TRBD1. The length of the CDR3 is 15 residues. After removal of 4 bases from V and 5 bases from J, the junction contained 8 bases not matched to a gene. The CDR3 loop reads CASSSDRGRPDEQYF. The CDR3 region has the DNA TGTGCCAGCAGTTCAGACAGGGGGCGCCCCGACGAGCAGTACTTC.

This clonotype was seen repeatedly, ten times or more. The J gene is TRBJ1-4, the V gene TRBV12-3 or TRBV12-4; a possible D gene is TRBD1 (6 bases). V was trimmed by 3 bases and J by 5 bases, leaving 13 bases between them. The CDR3 has 15 residues. CDR3 DNA sequence: TGTGCCAGCAGTTTCGGGGGGGGCGCAAATGAAAAACTGTTTTTT. Amino acid sequence: CASSFGGGANEKLFF.

This sequence joins TRBV7-9 and TRBJ1-1, with 12 bases identical to TRBD1. The V gene end was trimmed by 3 bases and the J gene end by 6 bases; junction bases not matched to a gene: 8. CDR1 is SEHNR, CDR2 FQNEAQ, per germline (reference sequence). CDR3 length: 16 residues. The DNA for the CDR3 is TGTGCCAGCAGCTTTTATGGGACAGGGGGCTTCGCTGAAGCTTTCTTT. It translates to CASSFYGTGGFAEAFF.

This chain links TRBV25-1 with TRBJ1-4; no clear D gene. Trimming took 11 bases from V and 7 from J, leaving 20 bases between them. CDR3 size: 14 residues. In germline, CDR1 is MGHDK, CDR2 SYGVNS. The CDR3 sequence: CAWSATGKVEKLFF. DNA of the CDR3: TGTGCCTGGAGCGCCACCGGGAAGGTTGAAAAACTGTTTTTT.

Regarding this clonotype: This may be a read error: a much more frequent sequence differs by one nucleotide. The chain uses TRBV5-1 and TRBJ1-1; D is perhaps TRBD1 (5 bases). The CDR3 covers 13 residues. The V gene lost 4 bases and the J gene lost 11 bases, with 18 bases spanning the gap. Germline V lookup: CDR1 SGHRS, CDR2 YFSETQ. This chain's CDR3 is CASSPGTPPRAFF. CDR3 DNA sequence: TGCGCCAGCAGCCCCGGGACGCCCCCCAGGGCTTTCTTT.

This clonotype was seen just once. The chain is built from TRBV2 and TRBJ1-1, with D unclear. The V end lost 4 bases, the J end lost 4 bases, and 7 bases lay between the germline ends. This CDR3 comprises 12 residues. The germline V gene has CDR1 SNHLY and CDR2 FYNNEI. CDR3 residues: CASSVLSTEAFF. CDR3 sequence (DNA): TGTGCCAGCAGTGTGTTAAGCACTGAAGCTTTCTTT.

This chain joins TRBV25-1 and TRBJ2-7, with TRBD1 matching over 10 bases. This CDR3 is 15 amino acids long. J was trimmed by 3 bases and V by 4 bases; bases with no gene match: 6. Germline V lookup: CDR1 MGHDK, CDR2 SYGVNS. CDR3 coding DNA: TGTGCCAGCAGTGCCCGGGACAGGGGTGGCTACGAGCAGTACTTC. Its protein is CASSARDRGGYEQYF.

In this sample, this clonotype turned up many times. The J gene is TRBJ2-5, the V gene TRBV5-6; the D gene is possibly TRBD2 (6 bases). The germline V gene has CDR1 SGHDT and CDR2 YYEEEE. CDR3 length: 14 residues. V was shortened by 2 bases and J by 2 bases, with 10 bases between the two germline ends. CDR3 bases: TGTGCCAGCAGCTTCTCCGGGACTCAAGAGACCCAGTACTTC. Encoded protein: CASSFSGTQETQYF.

In the case of this clonotype: The junction departs from germline at one end; a sequencing error may be responsible. This chain connects TRBV10-3 to TRBJ1-5; D not certain. CDR3 length: 15 amino acids. CDR1 is ENHRY, CDR2 SYGVKD, per germline. This chain's CDR3 is CASSLSVYSNQPQHF. DNA of the CDR3: TGTGCCAGCAGTTTATCGGTCTATAGCAATCAGCCCCAGCATTTT.

Here the CDR3 DNA reads TGTGCCAGCAGCGTAGGTACACACACCGGGGAGCTGTTTTTT. Protein: CASSVGTHTGELFF. V is TRBV7-8 and J is TRBJ2-2, with no clear D. The length of the CDR3 is 14 residues. V lost 5 bases and J lost 3, with 10 bases in between. Germline V gene data show CDR1 as SGHVS and CDR2 as FQNEAQ.

This chain joins TRBV19 and TRBJ2-7, with TRBD2 matching over 7 bases. CDR3 length equals 15 residues. Germline V gene data show CDR1 as LNHDA and CDR2 as SQIVND (reference sequence). The V gene end was trimmed by 5 bases and the J gene end by 6 bases; junction bases not matched to a gene: 13. The CDR3: CASSDHGGSRLEQYF. The CDR3 DNA follows: TGTGCCAGTAGTGACCACGGGGGGAGTAGACTCGAGCAGTACTTC. The entire variable domain, with the rest obtained from reference TRBV19 and TRBJ2-7, is as follows: DGGITQSPKYLFRKEGQNVTLSCEQNLNHDAMYWYRQDPGQGLRLIYYSQIVNDFQKGDIAEGYSVSREKKESFPLTVTSAQKNPTAFYLCASSDHGGSRLEQYFGPGTRLTVT.

In its sample, this clonotype was seen a few times. The chain employs TRBV7-9 and TRBJ2-7, with 7 bases identical to TRBD1. The V segment lost 6 bases and the J segment 0 bases; nucleotides outside the gene matches: 8. This CDR3 spans 15 amino acids. Germline V gives CDR1 SEHNR, CDR2 FQNEAQ (reference sequence). The CDR3 reads CASSSGQRSSYEQYF. The CDR3 nucleotides are TGTGCCAGCAGTTCGGGACAGAGGAGCTCCTACGAGCAGTACTTC.

There are many counts of this clonotype. This chain connects TRBV24-1 to TRBJ2-7, with 9 bases aligning to TRBD1. Germline assignment: CDR1 KGHDR and CDR2 SFDVKD. The trim removed 5 bases at V and 2 bases at J, leaving 3 bases unmatched. This CDR3 is 14 amino acids long. CDR3 protein: CATSGGQGAYEQYF. The CDR3 DNA sequence: TGTGCCACCAGTGGGGGACAGGGAGCCTACGAGCAGTACTTC.

V and J are TRBV10-3 and TRBJ1-2; 8 bases align to TRBD1. After removal of 5 bases from V and 2 bases from J, the junction contained 7 bases not matched to a gene. The CDR3 sequence is 15 residues long. Germline CDR1 reads ENHRY; CDR2 reads SYGVKD. The CDR3 reads CAISRDRGLNYGYTF. The CDR3 nucleotides read TGTGCCATCAGTAGAGACAGGGGATTGAACTATGGCTACACCTTC.

This clonotype showed up many times. One end of the junction does not line up with germline, which may come from a read error. The chain joins TRBV6-1 to TRBJ1-2; D perhaps matches TRBD1 (5 bases). The germline V gene has CDR1 MNHNS and CDR2 SASEGT. The CDR3 covers 15 residues. The CDR3 DNA sequence: TGTGCCAGTAGTGCCCAGACAGCCCTTAACTATGGCTACACCTTC. It specifies CASSAQTALNYGYTF.

This clonotype was counted a few times. The V call is TRBV5-1, the J call TRBJ2-7; TRBD1 or TRBD2 may be the D gene (5 bases each). The CDR3 has 17 residues. V was cut by 0 bases and J by 3 bases, with 19 bases left in between. Germline CDR1 is SGHRS and CDR2 is YFSETQ. CDR3 nucleotide sequence: TGCGCCAGCAGCTTGGCGGGCTGGGCTAGTGGGGGCTACGAGCAGTACTTC. Translating gives CASSLAGWASGGYEQYF. Supplemented by reference TRBV5-1 and TRBJ2-7, the full variable domain reads KAGVTQTPRYLIKTRGQQVTLSCSPISGHRSVSWYQQTPGQGLQFLFEYFSETQRNKGNFPGRFSGRQFSNSRSEMNVSTLELGDSALYLCASSLAGWASGGYEQYFGPGTRLTVT.

About this clonotype itself: Given a much more abundant clone one base away, this may be a read error. The genes are TRBV6-1 and TRBJ2-5; D ambiguous. CDR3 size: 12 residues. Germline V gene data show CDR1 as MNHNS and CDR2 as SASEGT. The CDR3 here is CASSPEQGTQYF. Written as DNA, the CDR3 is TGTGCCAGCAGCCCGGAACAAGGGACCCAGTACTTC.

There are many counts of this clonotype. The V call is TRBV6-6, the J call TRBJ1-2, with D possibly TRBD1 on 5 matching bases. The germline CDR1 and CDR2 sequences are MNHNY and SVGAGI (reference sequence). V gave up 0 bases and J gave up 4 bases, with 9 bases separating them. CDR3 length equals 14 residues. CDR3 amino acids: CASSYSGGTYGYTF. The CDR3 DNA reads as TGTGCCAGCAGTTACTCGGGGGGGACCTATGGCTACACCTTC.

This clonotype came up a few times. The chain uses TRBV20-1 and TRBJ2-7; 15 bases are shared with TRBD2. With 0 bases clipped from V and 4 bases from J, the junction kept 4 bases outside the gene matches. The CDR3 is 16 amino acids. Germline lookup yields CDR1 DFQATT and CDR2 SNEGSKA (reference sequence). DNA of the CDR3: TGCAGTGCTAGAGATCAGGGACTAGCGGGGGGTTACGAGCAGTACTTC. It codes for CSARDQGLAGGYEQYF.

This clonotype occurred many times. The chain couples TRBV19 to TRBJ1-1; TRBD1 aligns across 7 bases. The V segment lost 3 bases and the J segment 0 bases; nucleotides outside the gene matches: 7. This CDR3 region has 16 residues. The germline V gene has CDR1 LNHDA and CDR2 SQIVND (reference sequence). CDR3 nucleotides: TGTGCCAGTAGTATCGGGACAGCAAAGATGAACACTGAAGCTTTCTTT. This sequence encodes CASSIGTAKMNTEAFF.

This clonotype appeared many times. The rearrangement links TRBV2 to TRBJ2-7; D gene uncertain. V lost 6 bases to trimming and J lost 0 bases, with 9 bases between them. Germline loops: CDR1 SNHLY, CDR2 FYNNEI. CDR3 length equals 13 residues. As DNA, the CDR3 is TGTGCCAGCAGGGACCAATTCTCCTACGAGCAGTACTTC. Translation gives CASRDQFSYEQYF.

About this clonotype itself: A much larger clone differs from this one at a single base, so this may be a read error. The V gene is TRBV25-1, the J gene TRBJ1-6, with 8 bases fitting TRBD1. Trimming cost V 6 bases and J 7 bases; bases outside gene matches: 8. Looked up from germline, CDR1 is MGHDK and CDR2 is SYGVNS. CDR3 length equals 15 residues. The CDR3 nucleotides are TGTGCCAGCAGCCGACAGGGGACGCGCAATTCACCCCTCCACTTT. Its protein is CASSRQGTRNSPLHF.

DNA for the CDR3: TGTGCCAGCAGCTTGCAGGGTCTCAATCAGCCCCAGCATTTT. Translation: CASSLQGLNQPQHF. V is TRBV5-6 and J is TRBJ1-5, with D maybe TRBD1 (5 bases). V shed 1 base and J shed 3 bases, with 8 bases lying between them. This CDR3 region has 14 residues. Germline assignment: CDR1 SGHDT and CDR2 YYEEEE.

This clonotype has a count of ten or more. The gene calls are TRBV11-2 and TRBJ2-5; 11 bases map to TRBD2. Unmatched junction bases numbered 1, after V lost 3 bases and J lost 4 bases. CDR3 size: 14 residues. Per the germline V gene, CDR1 is SGHAT and CDR2 is FQNNGV. This CDR3 reads CASSFLAGGETQYF. CDR3 coding DNA: TGTGCCAGCAGCTTTCTAGCGGGGGGAGAGACCCAGTACTTC.